The subject of this entry is one T cell receptor (beta chain). This entry is derived from a study of blood T cell repertoires in COVID-19. Study-wide context: The United States, Italy and Spain supplied acute and convalescent COVID-19 samples. Sources were T cells, B-cell-depleted T cells, or PBMCs; the material itself was cDNA or gDNA.

V lost 6 bases, J lost 7 bases, and 14 bases stayed unmatched. Germline lookup yields CDR1 WSHSY and CDR2 SAAADI. The CDR3 length is 16 residues. In Seattle, patients joined the study during active infection and were tracked longitudinally. In the original workflow: Amplification of reference gene primers was used by the study to estimate nucleated cell counts. Only in-frame clones appear in the TCRdb table, and some are missing; sequencing was by immunoSEQ multiplex PCR. For V, J and clone size, that table is used; D and trimming come from the DNA. The repertoire includes about 160,000 clones, roughly nine tenths of them detected once, and over 10% sits in the top ten.

The sequence was obtained from a man between 18 and 35 years old with COVID-19, enrolled during active disease. J is TRBJ2-2 and V is TRBV10-2, with 7 bases that match TRBD2. The sequenced sample was peripheral blood. The CDR3 nucleotides are TGCGCCAGCAGGGAATCTAGCGGCCATCCCGGCGGGGAGCTGTTTTTT. Amino acids: CASRESSGHPGGELFF.